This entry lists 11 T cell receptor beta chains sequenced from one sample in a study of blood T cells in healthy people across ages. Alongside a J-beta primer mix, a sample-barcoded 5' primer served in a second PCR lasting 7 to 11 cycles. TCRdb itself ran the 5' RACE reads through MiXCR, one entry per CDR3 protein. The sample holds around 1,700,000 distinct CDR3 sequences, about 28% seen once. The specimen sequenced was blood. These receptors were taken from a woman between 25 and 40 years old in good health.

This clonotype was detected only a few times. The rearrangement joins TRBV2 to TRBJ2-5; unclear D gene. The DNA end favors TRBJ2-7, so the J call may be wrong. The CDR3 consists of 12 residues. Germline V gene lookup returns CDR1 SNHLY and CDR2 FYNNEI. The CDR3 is CASSEALREQYF. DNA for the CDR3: TGTGCCAGCAGTGAAGCGCTTCGCGAGCAGTACTTC.

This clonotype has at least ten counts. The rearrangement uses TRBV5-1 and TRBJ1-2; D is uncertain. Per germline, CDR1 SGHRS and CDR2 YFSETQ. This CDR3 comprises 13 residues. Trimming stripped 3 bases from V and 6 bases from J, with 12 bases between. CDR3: CASSSEGGDGYTF. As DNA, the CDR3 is TGCGCCAGCAGCTCCGAGGGAGGTGATGGCTACACCTTC.

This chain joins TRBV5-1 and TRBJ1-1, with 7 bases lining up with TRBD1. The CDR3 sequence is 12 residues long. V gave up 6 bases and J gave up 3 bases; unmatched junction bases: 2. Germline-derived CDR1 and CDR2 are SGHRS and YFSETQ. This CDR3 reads CASKTGDTEAFF. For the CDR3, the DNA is TGCGCCAGCAAAACAGGGGACACTGAAGCTTTCTTT.

The CDR3 is CASSPVLSGTYNEQFF. The CDR3, as DNA: TGTGCCAGCAGCCCGGTCCTGAGCGGGACTTACAATGAGCAGTTCTTC. The chain joins TRBV7-2 to TRBJ2-1; TRBD2 aligns across 7 bases. In germline, CDR1 is SGHTA, CDR2 FQGNSA. This CDR3 has 16 residues. J gave up 4 bases and V 5 bases, and 11 bases lay outside the gene matches.

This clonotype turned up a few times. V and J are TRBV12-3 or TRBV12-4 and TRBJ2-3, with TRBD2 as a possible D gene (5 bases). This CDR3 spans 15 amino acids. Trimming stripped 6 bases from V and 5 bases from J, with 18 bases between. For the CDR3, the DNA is TGTGCCAGCAGCTTTTCCGACGCGCGGGTAGATACGCAGTATTTT. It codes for CASSFSDARVDTQYF.

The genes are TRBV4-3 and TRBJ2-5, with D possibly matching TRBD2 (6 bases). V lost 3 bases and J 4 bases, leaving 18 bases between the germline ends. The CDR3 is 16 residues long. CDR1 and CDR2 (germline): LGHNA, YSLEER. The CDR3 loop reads CASSQMTGRERETQYF. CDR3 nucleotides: TGCGCCAGCAGCCAGATGACTGGGCGGGAAAGAGAGACCCAGTACTTC.

The chain's CDR3 is CSARRGEAGYTF. In nucleotides, the CDR3 is TGCAGTGCCAGACGGGGGGAAGCCGGCTACACCTTC. The chain combines TRBV20-1 with TRBJ1-2; tentatively, D is TRBD1 (5 bases). Looked up from germline, CDR1 is DFQATT and CDR2 is SNEGSKA (reference sequence). V gave up 6 bases and J gave up 8 bases, with 16 bases separating them. The CDR3 sequence is 12 residues long.

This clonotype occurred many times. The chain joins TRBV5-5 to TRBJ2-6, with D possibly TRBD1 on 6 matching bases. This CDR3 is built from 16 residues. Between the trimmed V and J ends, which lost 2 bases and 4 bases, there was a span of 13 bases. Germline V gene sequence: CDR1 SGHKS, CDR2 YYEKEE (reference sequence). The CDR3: CASSLLQGSGANVLTF. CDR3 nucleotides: TGTGCCAGCAGCTTACTCCAGGGGAGCGGGGCCAACGTCCTGACTTTC.

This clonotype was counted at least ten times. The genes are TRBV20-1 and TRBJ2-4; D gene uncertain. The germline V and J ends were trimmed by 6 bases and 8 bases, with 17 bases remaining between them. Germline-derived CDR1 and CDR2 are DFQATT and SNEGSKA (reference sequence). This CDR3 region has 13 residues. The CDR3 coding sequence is TGCAGTGCCCACCCGGGTGAGGATGACATTCAGTACTTC. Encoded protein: CSAHPGEDDIQYF.

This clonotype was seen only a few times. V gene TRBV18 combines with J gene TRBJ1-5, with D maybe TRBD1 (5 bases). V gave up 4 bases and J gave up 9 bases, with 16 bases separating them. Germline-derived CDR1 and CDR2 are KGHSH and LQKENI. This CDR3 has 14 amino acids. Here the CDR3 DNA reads TGTGCCAGCTCACTAGACAGTCCCTTTTCGCCCCAGCATTTT. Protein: CASSLDSPFSPQHF. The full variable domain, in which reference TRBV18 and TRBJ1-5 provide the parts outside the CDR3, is NAGVMQNPRHLVRRRGQEARLRCSPMKGHSHVYWYRQLPEEGLKFMVYLQKENIIDESGMPKERFSAEFPKEGPSILRIQQVVRGDSAAYFCASSLDSPFSPQHFGDGTRLSIL.

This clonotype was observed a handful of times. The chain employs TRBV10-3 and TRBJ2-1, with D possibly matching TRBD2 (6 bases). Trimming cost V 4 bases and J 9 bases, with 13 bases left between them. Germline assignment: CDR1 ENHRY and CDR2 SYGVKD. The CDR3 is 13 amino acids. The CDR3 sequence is CAISGPPGVEQFF. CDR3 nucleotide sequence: TGTGCCATCAGTGGACCACCGGGAGTTGAGCAGTTCTTC.